This T cell receptor (beta chain) was documented in a study of blood T cell repertoires in COVID-19. Across the study: Collection of acute and convalescent COVID-19 samples took place in the United States, Italy and Spain. In each case, the material was cDNA or gDNA derived from T cells, B-cell-depleted T cells, or PBMCs.

The CDR3 has 10 amino acids. Deletions cut 6 bases from V and 12 bases from J, with 13 bases between. Germline V lookup: CDR1 DFQATT, CDR2 SNEGSKA (reference sequence). In the authors' methods: Estimation of nucleated cell counts was performed using reference gene primer amplification. Sequencing used immunoSEQ multiplex PCR; TCRdb keeps in-frame clones, though not all of them. V and J calls and clone size are as listed in that table; D and trimming were resolved from the DNA. The repertoire holds around 300,000 clones, with around 85% as singletons. The specimen sequenced was peripheral blood. The chain has TRBV20-1 and TRBJ2-3, with a possible D match to TRBD2 (6 bases). The origin of this receptor is a woman in her seventies with acute or convalescent COVID-19. DNA for the CDR3: TGCAGTGCAAGACTAGGAAGACAGTATTTT. Protein product: CSARLGRQYF.